What follows is one T cell receptor (beta chain) and its context. Only in-frame clones appear in the TCRdb table, and some are missing; sequencing was by immunoSEQ multiplex PCR. This table has roughly 160,000 clones, 84% appearing once. These data come from a study of blood T cell repertoires in COVID-19. What was sequenced was peripheral blood. This receptor was taken from a man in his sixties or seventies with active or convalescent COVID-19.

The CDR3 loop is CASSFLRGGQAEQFF. CDR3 sequence (DNA): TGTGCCAGCAGTTTCCTGAGGGGGGGCCAGGCTGAGCAGTTCTTC. The chain carries TRBV6-5 and TRBJ2-1, with D maybe TRBD2 (7 bases). Trimming took 4 bases from V and 9 from J, leaving 19 bases between them. CDR1 and CDR2 from the germline V gene are MNHEY and SVGAGI. This CDR3 region has 15 residues.